One and the same sample provided the 22 T cell receptor beta chains below, sequenced in a study of blood T cell repertoires in COVID-19. The repertoire was sequenced with immunoSEQ multiplex PCR; TCRdb's copy has only in-frame clones and lacks some. The table lists 140,000 or so clones, 85% of them singletons. Sequencing used peripheral blood. The receptor set was obtained from a man between 45 and 60 years old with acute or convalescent COVID-19.

This clone was observed once. The chain is built from TRBV5-1 and TRBJ2-1; a weak D match, TRBD2 (6 bases). This CDR3 is 14 amino acids long. CDR1 and CDR2 from the germline V gene are SGHRS and YFSETQ. Trimming left V 4 bases short and J 8 bases short, with 16 bases between. The CDR3 DNA reads as TGCGCCAGCAGCCCTACTACTAGCAGCGATGAGCAGTTCTTC. Amino acid sequence: CASSPTTSSDEQFF.

Points on this clone: No conserved phenylalanine or tryptophan ends this CDR3, so it is likely a read error. The chain couples TRBV6-5 to TRBJ2-7; the D gene is possibly TRBD2 (5 bases). This CDR3 has 13 residues. The germline V gene has CDR1 MNHEY and CDR2 SVGAGI. With 4 bases removed from V and 4 bases from J, the gap between germline ends came to 11 bases. Here the CDR3 DNA reads TGTGCCAGCAGTTCACGCGGGTCTTACGAGCAGTACTCC. Residues: CASSSRGSYEQYS.

This rearrangement joins TRBV10-3 to TRBJ2-1, with 15 bases identical to TRBD2. From germline, CDR1 is ENHRY and CDR2 SYGVKD. This CDR3 is 17 amino acids long. With V trimmed by 6 bases and J by 1 base, 4 bases remained unmatched. The CDR3 DNA is TGTGCCATCAGGGGACTAGCGGGGGGCCAATCCTACAATGAGCAGTTCTTC. This translates into CAIRGLAGGQSYNEQFF.

The V and J genes are TRBV30 and TRBJ2-7; no clear D. In germline, CDR1 is GTSNPN, CDR2 SVGIG (reference sequence). Trimming pared 1 base from V and 3 bases from J, leaving 7 bases between. This CDR3 contains 12 residues. The CDR3 sequence is CAWSGESYEQYF. The CDR3 DNA sequence: TGTGCCTGGAGTGGAGAGAGCTACGAGCAGTACTTC.

CDR3 nucleotide sequence: TGTGCCAGCTCACCAATGAGGACAGGGGGCCCCGGGGAGCTGTTTTTT. Translated: CASSPMRTGGPGELFF. This sequence joins TRBV18 and TRBJ2-2; TRBD1 matches 11 bases. This CDR3 has 16 amino acids. The trim removed 2 bases at V and 6 bases at J, leaving 5 bases unmatched. Germline-derived CDR1 and CDR2 are KGHSH and LQKENI.

V gene TRBV5-1 combines with J gene TRBJ1-1; 9 bases align to TRBD1. Trimming cost V 4 bases and J 3 bases; bases outside gene matches: 13. Looked up from germline, CDR1 is SGHRS and CDR2 is YFSETQ. The CDR3 is 17 residues long. CDR3 region: CASSTVPGQGPDTEAFF. The CDR3 nucleotides read TGCGCCAGCAGCACCGTCCCGGGACAGGGACCCGACACTGAAGCTTTCTTT. The whole variable domain, remainder taken from reference TRBV5-1 and TRBJ1-1, is KAGVTQTPRYLIKTRGQQVTLSCSPISGHRSVSWYQQTPGQGLQFLFEYFSETQRNKGNFPGRFSGRQFSNSRSEMNVSTLELGDSALYLCASSTVPGQGPDTEAFFGQGTRLTVV.

This chain links TRBV7-3 with TRBJ2-3; the D gene is possibly TRBD2 (5 bases). The CDR3 extends over 15 amino acids. Germline loops: CDR1 SGHTA, CDR2 FQGTGA. V lost 6 bases and J lost 0, with 13 bases in between. CDR3 DNA sequence: TGTGCCAGCAGATTTGGACTTTCTAGCACAGATACGCAGTATTTT. Translation: CASRFGLSSTDTQYF.

The genes are TRBV4-1 and TRBJ1-2; TRBD1 matches at 9 bases. The CDR3 covers 17 residues. V was pared by 0 bases and J by 5 bases, with 10 bases of the junction left unmatched. Germline V gene data show CDR1 as MGHRA and CDR2 as YSYEKL. CDR3 in amino acids: CASSQERATGGPYGYTF. The DNA of the CDR3 is TGCGCCAGCAGCCAAGAAAGGGCGACAGGGGGGCCATATGGCTACACCTTC.

The gene calls are TRBV6-5 and TRBJ2-3, with a weak D call TRBD2 (6 bases). The CDR3 is made up of 13 amino acids. Trimming pared 7 bases from V and 1 base from J, leaving 9 bases between. Germline V gene data show CDR1 as MNHEY and CDR2 as SVGAGI. For the CDR3, the DNA is TGTGCCAGCATCGCTAGCGGCACAGATACGCAGTATTTT. Translated: CASIASGTDTQYF.

This chain uses TRBV6-5 with TRBJ2-7; the D gene is possibly TRBD2 (5 bases). V lost 6 bases and J lost 2, with 11 bases in between. CDR1 is MNHEY and CDR2 is SVGAGI in the germline V gene. The CDR3 length is 13 residues. This CDR3 reads CASREVQTYEQYF. The CDR3 DNA reads TGTGCCAGCAGGGAGGTCCAGACCTACGAGCAGTACTTC.

The rearrangement links TRBV2 to TRBJ1-2, with D possibly being TRBD1 (5 bases). Germline V gene lookup returns CDR1 SNHLY and CDR2 FYNNEI. With 5 bases removed from V and 4 bases from J, the gap between germline ends came to 17 bases. CDR3 length equals 15 residues. The CDR3 region is CASSPNGGRVYGYTF. In nucleotides, the CDR3 is TGTGCCAGCAGTCCCAACGGGGGACGGGTCTATGGCTACACCTTC.

The V call is TRBV6-2 or TRBV6-3, the J call TRBJ1-2; the match to TRBD1 covers 7 bases. Per the germline V gene, CDR1 is MNHEY and CDR2 is SVGEGT. V lost 2 bases, J lost 6 bases, and 9 bases stayed unmatched. The length of the CDR3 is 15 residues. The CDR3 coding sequence is TGTGCCAGCAGTTACCGGGACAGTGGTGGACATGGCTACACCTTC. This gives the protein CASSYRDSGGHGYTF.

Only a few counts were recorded for this clone. The rearrangement joins TRBV5-6 to TRBJ2-1, with 11 bases matching TRBD2. V trimming: 1 base; J trimming: 8 bases; junction bases outside the gene matches: 5. Germline loops: CDR1 SGHDT, CDR2 YYEEEE. The CDR3 totals 15 residues. CDR3 sequence: CASSLIAGGAHEQFF. For the CDR3, the DNA is TGTGCCAGCAGCTTGATAGCGGGAGGGGCACATGAGCAGTTCTTC.

This clone was counted a single time. CDR3 loop: CASSLVVGPYEQYF. The CDR3 nucleotides are TGTGCCAGCAGCCTCGTAGTGGGCCCCTACGAGCAGTACTTC. The V call is TRBV14, the J call TRBJ2-7; D remains ambiguous. CDR1 and CDR2 from the germline V gene are SGHDN and FVKESK. The V and J ends lost 4 bases and 2 bases respectively, with 12 bases between them. The CDR3 spans 14 residues.

Here the CDR3 reads CASSLGSTDTQYF. CDR3 DNA: TGTGCCAGCAGCTTAGGCAGCACAGATACGCAGTATTTT. The chain combines TRBV7-3 with TRBJ2-3, with D hard to call. The CDR3 sequence is 13 residues long. Trimming cost V 2 bases and J 0 bases, with 3 bases left between them. CDR1 SGHTA and CDR2 FQGTGA come from the germline V gene.

The CDR3 loop is CASSGAPLYEQYF. For the CDR3, the DNA is TGTGCCAGCTCCGGAGCCCCCCTTTACGAGCAGTACTTC. The J gene is TRBJ2-7, the V gene TRBV6-5; no firm D call. Germline CDR1 is MNHEY and CDR2 is SVGAGI. This CDR3 region has 13 residues. V lost 8 bases and J 4 bases, leaving 15 bases between the germline ends.

This clone was observed once. V is TRBV4-1 and J is TRBJ2-7; 10 bases match TRBD1. Trimming at V came to 0 bases and at J to 5 bases, leaving 13 bases not matched to a gene. CDR3 length equals 18 residues. Germline CDR1 and CDR2: MGHRA and YSYEKL. In DNA form, the CDR3 reads TGCGCCAGCAGCCAAGACCAATGGGCCACGACAGGGGGCGACGAGCAGTACTTC. Amino acid sequence: CASSQDQWATTGGDEQYF.

This sequence joins TRBV3-1 (or the pseudogene TRBV3-2) and TRBJ1-4, with D maybe TRBD1 (6 bases). The V end was cut by 7 bases, the J end by 8 bases, with 17 bases between. The CDR3 has 14 amino acids. Looked up from germline, CDR1 is LGHDT and CDR2 is YNNKEL (reference sequence). The CDR3 loop reads CASTPGAPAEKLFF. In nucleotides, the CDR3 is TGTGCCAGCACGCCAGGGGCCCCTGCGGAAAAACTGTTTTTT.

V usage is TRBV7-9 and J usage is TRBJ2-7; possible D gene TRBD2, 5 bases. This CDR3 region has 14 residues. V gave up 6 bases and J gave up 3 bases, with 15 bases separating them. The germline V gene encodes CDR1 SEHNR and CDR2 FQNEAQ (reference sequence). In nucleotides, the CDR3 is TGTGCCAGCAGTCCTTATGGGGAGAACTACGAGCAGTACTTC. This sequence encodes CASSPYGENYEQYF.

This chain uses TRBV6-5 with TRBJ1-1, with 9 bases matching TRBD1. The CDR3 is made up of 13 amino acids. After removal of 7 bases from V and 6 bases from J, the junction contained 6 bases not matched to a gene. CDR1 is MNHEY, CDR2 SVGAGI, per germline. CDR3 coding DNA: TGTGCCAGCAACCCGGACAGGGGAGCTGAAGCTTTCTTT. This codes for CASNPDRGAEAFF.

The gene calls are TRBV5-5 and TRBJ1-3, with D maybe TRBD1 (6 bases). Germline V gene sequence: CDR1 SGHKS, CDR2 YYEKEE (reference sequence). Trimming took 4 bases from V and 0 from J, leaving 11 bases between them. The CDR3 loop spans 15 amino acids. The CDR3 DNA reads as TGTGCCAGCAGCCTTCGACAGGTCTCTGGAAACACCATATATTTT. Its translation: CASSLRQVSGNTIYF.

The chain's CDR3 is CAWNIQGAWQYF. The CDR3 DNA reads TGTGCCTGGAATATACAGGGGGCATGGCAGTACTTC. This rearrangement joins TRBV30 to TRBJ2-7, with 9 bases fitting TRBD1. Germline CDR1 GTSNPN, CDR2 SVGIG (reference sequence). Trimming removed 4 bases from V and 9 bases from J; junction bases left unmatched: 7. This CDR3 contains 12 residues.